The rows below give T cell receptor beta chains drawn from one sample of a study of CD8 T cells in Susac syndrome. Via MiXCR, TCRdb re-called the immunoSEQ multiplex PCR reads, giving one row per CDR3 protein. The table has around 200,000 distinct CDR3 sequences, around 94% seen once. Sequencing used CD4+ T cells from PBMCs. These receptors came from a human donor with Susac syndrome. CDR3s include the opening cysteine and the closing phenylalanine or tryptophan. Fields, in order: clone size, J gene, D gene, V gene, CDR3 protein, CDR3 DNA. A D gene is named only where the DNA matches it firmly. Only part of the rows carry a size: once, few, many, or a class if the clone is expanded.

clone_size: .; j_call: TRBJ1-3; d_call: .; v_call: TRBV2; cdr3_aa: CASSRPRAGNTIYF; cdr3_nt: TGTGCCAGCAGTCGCCCCAGGGCAGGAAACACCATATATTTT
clone_size: .; j_call: TRBJ2-5; d_call: .; v_call: TRBV5-4; cdr3_aa: CASSLGNRQETQYF; cdr3_nt: TGTGCCAGCAGCTTGGGGAATCGTCAAGAGACCCAGTACTTC
clone_size: .; j_call: TRBJ2-7; d_call: TRBD1; v_call: TRBV12-3/TRBV12-4; cdr3_aa: CASSRQGISYEQYF; cdr3_nt: TGTGCCAGCAGCCGACAGGGAATTTCGTACGAGCAGTACTTC
clone_size: few; j_call: TRBJ2-7; d_call: .; v_call: TRBV29-1; cdr3_aa: CSVERQGRHEQYF; cdr3_nt: TGCAGCGTTGAAAGGCAGGGGAGGCACGAGCAGTACTTC
clone_size: .; j_call: TRBJ2-3; d_call: TRBD2; v_call: TRBV19; cdr3_aa: CASSAGGPDTQYF; cdr3_nt: TGTGCCAGTAGTGCGGGGGGCCCAGATACGCAGTATTTT
clone_size: .; j_call: TRBJ1-1; d_call: .; v_call: TRBV18; cdr3_aa: CASSPRDGLNTEAFF; cdr3_nt: TGTGCCAGCTCACCACGCGACGGGCTGAACACTGAAGCTTTCTTT
clone_size: .; j_call: TRBJ2-1; d_call: .; v_call: TRBV10-1; cdr3_aa: CASSDFGVALKQFF; cdr3_nt: TGCGCCAGCAGTGATTTCGGAGTAGCCCTAAAGCAGTTCTTC
clone_size: once; j_call: TRBJ2-7; d_call: .; v_call: TRBV5-1; cdr3_aa: CASSRTRVDEQYF; cdr3_nt: TGCGCCAGCAGCAGAACCAGGGTAGACGAGCAGTACTTC
clone_size: .; j_call: TRBJ2-1; d_call: TRBD2; v_call: TRBV5-1; cdr3_aa: CASMWGGSSYNEQFF; cdr3_nt: TGCGCCAGCATGTGGGGGGGGAGCTCCTACAATGAGCAGTTCTTC
clone_size: .; j_call: TRBJ2-7; d_call: TRBD2; v_call: TRBV9; cdr3_aa: CASSPRGLSGGSHEQYF; cdr3_nt: TGTGCCAGCAGCCCAAGGGGTTTAAGCGGGGGGTCCCACGAGCAGTACTTC
clone_size: .; j_call: TRBJ1-1; d_call: .; v_call: TRBV3-1; cdr3_aa: CASSQGRSTEAFF; cdr3_nt: TGTGCCAGCAGCCAGGGCCGAAGCACTGAAGCTTTCTTT
clone_size: .; j_call: TRBJ1-5; d_call: .; v_call: TRBV2; cdr3_aa: CASRPGGNQPQHF; cdr3_nt: TGTGCCAGCAGGCCCGGGGGCAATCAGCCCCAGCATTTT
clone_size: .; j_call: TRBJ2-1; d_call: TRBD2; v_call: TRBV6-5; cdr3_aa: CASSYLGLAGAYNEQFF; cdr3_nt: TGTGCCAGCAGTTACTTGGGACTAGCGGGGGCCTACAATGAGCAGTTCTTC
clone_size: once; j_call: TRBJ2-1; d_call: TRBD1; v_call: TRBV9; cdr3_aa: CASSVGWRGQDYNEQFF; cdr3_nt: TGTGCCAGCAGCGTAGGGTGGAGGGGACAGGACTACAATGAGCAGTTCTTC
clone_size: .; j_call: TRBJ1-1; d_call: .; v_call: TRBV18; cdr3_aa: CASGKGGINTEAFF; cdr3_nt: TGTGCCAGCGGTAAAGGCGGAATTAACACTGAAGCTTTCTTT
clone_size: .; j_call: TRBJ1-2; d_call: .; v_call: TRBV2; cdr3_aa: CASKENGPNYGYTF; cdr3_nt: TGTGCCAGCAAGGAAAATGGTCCCAACTATGGCTACACCTTC
clone_size: .; j_call: TRBJ2-1; d_call: TRBD2; v_call: TRBV27; cdr3_aa: CASIVAGGTEQFF; cdr3_nt: TGTGCCAGCATCGTGGCGGGGGGGACTGAGCAGTTCTTC
clone_size: few; j_call: TRBJ1-2; d_call: TRBD1; v_call: TRBV12-3/TRBV12-4; cdr3_aa: CASSRDRVYGYTF; cdr3_nt: TGTGCCAGCAGTCGCGACAGGGTCTATGGCTACACCTTC
clone_size: .; j_call: TRBJ2-3; d_call: .; v_call: TRBV27; cdr3_aa: CASSLSGPRDTQYF; cdr3_nt: TGTGCCAGCAGTTTATCAGGACCTCGGGATACGCAGTATTTT
clone_size: .; j_call: TRBJ2-7; d_call: TRBD1; v_call: TRBV15; cdr3_aa: CATSRGGQAIYEQYF; cdr3_nt: TGTGCCACCAGCAGAGGTGGACAGGCGATCTACGAGCAGTACTTC
clone_size: .; j_call: TRBJ1-5; d_call: .; v_call: TRBV20-1; cdr3_aa: CSAVQGGEGQPQHF; cdr3_nt: TGCAGTGCCGTACAGGGTGGGGAGGGTCAGCCCCAGCATTTT
clone_size: .; j_call: TRBJ2-5; d_call: TRBD2; v_call: TRBV5-1; cdr3_aa: CASSLTSGGYQETQYF; cdr3_nt: TGCGCCAGCAGCTTGACTAGCGGGGGATACCAAGAGACCCAGTACTTC
clone_size: .; j_call: TRBJ2-5; d_call: .; v_call: TRBV2; cdr3_aa: CASSDTRGGETQYF; cdr3_nt: TGTGCCAGCAGTGATACAAGGGGTGGAGAGACCCAGTACTTC
clone_size: .; j_call: TRBJ2-1; d_call: .; v_call: TRBV20-1; cdr3_aa: CSAPLHNEQFF; cdr3_nt: TGCAGTGCTCCGCTTCACAATGAGCAGTTCTTC
clone_size: .; j_call: TRBJ2-6; d_call: .; v_call: TRBV24-1; cdr3_aa: CATGGSRSGANVLTF; cdr3_nt: TGTGCCACCGGGGGCAGCCGCTCTGGGGCCAACGTCCTGACTTTC
clone_size: .; j_call: TRBJ1-1; d_call: .; v_call: TRBV6-6; cdr3_aa: CASSSGVRATEAFF; cdr3_nt: TGTGCCAGCAGTTCGGGAGTCAGGGCCACTGAAGCTTTCTTT